Listed here is a single TCR beta chain. It has no known antigen specificity. It has no much larger one-base neighbor in the sample; base qualities were not kept. Receptors were amplified or captured by the immunoSEQ multiplex PCR assay. For TCR sequencing, RNA was extracted from every sample and reverse transcribed into cDNA to serve as template. SuperScript III was used for first-strand cDNA synthesis, primed with a 2:1 mix of oligo-dT and random hexamers. A synthetic immune receptor repertoire was used to measure amplification bias, and any remaining bias was corrected computationally. As for the authors' bioinformatics: Raw reads were preprocessed to remove errors, and CDR3 was defined by IMGT conventions from the conserved cysteine to phenylalanine. Clonality was computed as 1 minus the Shannon entropy, with the entropy normalized by log2 of the number of productive unique TCRs. Whether scalp clones were CD4 or CD8 was inferred by matching scalp TCRbeta sequences against CD4 and CD8 repertoires sorted from blood. The table was pulled from immuneACCESS by TCRdb, which kept in-frame rearrangements only. Such tables lose some clones; where checked, under half of the loss comes from unresolved V genes, and the rest has no known cause. V and J calls and clone size follow that table, whereas D and trimming were derived from the DNA. Present in this sample are some 110,000 clones, over 60% of which were seen just once. Around 2.7% of the sample goes to the ten largest clones.

This sample stems from a study of CD8+ T cells in alopecia areata listed by TCRdb under 2018. In terms of the full investigation: High-throughput TCRbeta sequencing was used to examine T cell clonal expansion in alopecia areata in both the C3H/HeJ mouse model and human patients. In humans, TCRbeta sequencing was performed on scalp tissue and on sorted CD4+ and CD8+ peripheral blood T cells from healthy controls and from patients with patchy or totalis/universalis alopecia areata. Scalp clonality was compared across normal scalp (n=4), patchy alopecia areata scalp (n=8), and alopecia totalis/universalis scalp (n=8). RNA came from the PAXgene miRNA kit for fixed scalp, the miRNeasy kit for PBMCs, and the RNeasy kit for mouse skin. Amplification of TCRbeta CDR3 regions was done by immunoSEQ multiplex PCR using 35 Vbeta forward primers and 13 Jbeta reverse primers. Overall study results and their limits: Lesional scalp, especially in alopecia totalis/universalis, showed higher clonality and more expanded CD8+ clones than normal scalp, suggesting antigenic drive. Unlike mouse skin, which is dominated by gammadelta T cells, normal human skin has resident alphabeta T cells that are also sequenced, and this complicates analysis of the scalp TCR repertoire. Shared TCR sequences between patients were less evident than in mice, which may be partly attributable to HLA diversity in the patient population.

V drops 7 bases and J drops 0 bases, leaving 11 bases in between. The CDR3 starts with the cysteine, ends with the phenylalanine, and has 14 residues. Only CDR3 DNA is held: 42 bases, read in frame from base 1. The germline V gene encodes CDR1 MNHNS and CDR2 SASEGT. PBMCs were isolated by density centrifugation and stained for CD3, CD4 and CD8, after which CD4+ and CD8+ T cells were sorted on a FACSAria. Unaffected controls provided scalp biopsies and blood samples. The origin of this receptor is a human donor in good health. In this chain, TRBV6-1 is recombined with TRBJ2-3; the D gene cannot be resolved reliably. The sample comprised CD4+ T cells sorted from blood. The DNA is as follows: TGTGCCAGCAAACGGATGTCTAGCACAGATACGCAGTATTTT. This codes for CASKRMSSTDTQYF.